This T cell receptor beta chain comes out of a study of T-cell memory formation after mild COVID-19. Notes on the study in general: The authors did not confirm SARS-CoV-2 specificity of second-wave clones peaking day 37.

Regarding this clonotype: Its antigen is undetermined.

Per the germline V gene, CDR1 is LGHDT and CDR2 is YNNKEL (reference sequence). This CDR3 comprises 14 residues. Trimming cost V 4 bases and J 5 bases, with 14 bases left between them. TCRdb redid the calling of the 5' RACE reads with MiXCR, one entry per CDR3 protein. The table records 200,000 to 250,000 distinct CDR3 sequences, about 11% of them present only once. V gene TRBV3-1 combines with J gene TRBJ1-2, with D perhaps matching TRBD1 (6 bases). The sequenced sample consisted of PBMCs or a T cell subset sorted from them (not recorded which). This clonotype was obtained from a man aged 18-30 years who had mild COVID-19 (a few samples of this study predate the infection). Cell type and time point are not known. DNA of the CDR3: TGTGCCAGCAGCCTGGACGGGGGCACATATGGCTACACCTTC. Translated: CASSLDGGTYGYTF.